This record covers a single T cell receptor beta chain. This CDR3 is built from 11 residues. In germline, CDR1 is MNHEY, CDR2 SMNVEV (reference sequence). The V and J ends lost 8 bases and 7 bases, in that order; junction bases with no gene match: 3. This entry is derived from a study of blood T cell repertoires in COVID-19. Clones were sequenced by immunoSEQ multiplex PCR, and TCRdb holds only the in-frame ones, with some missing. The profile covers 100,000 to 150,000 clones, with approximately 74% appearing a single time and about 5.5% taken by the ten largest. The chain employs TRBV27 and TRBJ2-3, with TRBD2 matching over 7 bases. Source material: peripheral blood. The source is an elderly man with COVID-19, enrolled during active disease. CDR3 loop: CASGGTNTQYF. The CDR3 nucleotides are TGTGCCAGCGGAGGGACTAATACGCAGTATTTT.